These 2 T cell receptor beta chains originate from one sample sequenced in a study of CD8+CD57+ T cells in acquired aplastic anemia. Profiles of TCR beta VDJ and CDR3 were generated from a genomic DNA template. Each CDR3 protein gets one entry after TCRdb re-called the reads with MiXCR. The sample comprises about 180,000 distinct CDR3 sequences, approximately 48% of which are singletons, and over 10% rests with the top ten. All patients picked for sequencing had shown, by flow cytometry, an expansion of CD8+CD57+ cells. Sequencing was done on a sample of sorted CD4+, CD8+, or CD8+CD57+ T cells (not recorded which) from PBMCs. The receptor set was obtained from a human donor with aplastic anemia.

The rearrangement uses TRBV10-3 and TRBJ2-7, with 7 bases matching TRBD1. Looked up from germline, CDR1 is ENHRY and CDR2 is SYGVKD. Trimming at V came to 5 bases and at J to 1 base, leaving 11 bases not matched to a gene. This CDR3 is 16 amino acids long. The CDR3 is CAISNRQGDTSYEQYF. The CDR3 bases are TGTGCCATCAGTAATAGACAGGGCGATACTTCCTACGAGCAGTACTTC.

This sequence joins TRBV11-2 and TRBJ2-3, with D unclear. This CDR3 region has 11 residues. V lost 5 bases and J 10 bases, leaving 10 bases between the germline ends. Germline lookup yields CDR1 SGHAT and CDR2 FQNNGV. The CDR3 DNA is TGTGCCAGCAGCCACCTGGACGCGCAGTATTTT. Translating gives CASSHLDAQYF.